The T cell receptor beta chain described here comes from a study of patients and donors after allogeneic stem cell transplantation. Each CDR3 protein gets one entry after TCRdb re-called the RT-PCR reads with MiXCR. The table includes about 410,000 distinct CDR3 sequences, about a sixth detected once. This clonotype was recorded a few times. V lost 1 base and J lost 3, with 10 bases in between. Germline CDR1 is SGHAT and CDR2 is FQNNGV. The CDR3 runs to 15 residues. Sequencing used blood, either unsorted or a sorted T cell fraction (not recorded which). The chain recombines TRBV11-2 with TRBJ1-5; the D gene is possibly TRBD1 (5 bases). This TCR was recovered from a human donor who was either an allogeneic HSCT recipient or a stem cell or donor lymphocyte infusion donor (not recorded which). It is not recorded whose cells these are; they may come from a transplant donor. The CDR3 DNA follows: TGTGCCAGCAGCTTAGCCCCGGGGCACAATCAGCCCCAGCATTTT. Translated, it gives CASSLAPGHNQPQHF.